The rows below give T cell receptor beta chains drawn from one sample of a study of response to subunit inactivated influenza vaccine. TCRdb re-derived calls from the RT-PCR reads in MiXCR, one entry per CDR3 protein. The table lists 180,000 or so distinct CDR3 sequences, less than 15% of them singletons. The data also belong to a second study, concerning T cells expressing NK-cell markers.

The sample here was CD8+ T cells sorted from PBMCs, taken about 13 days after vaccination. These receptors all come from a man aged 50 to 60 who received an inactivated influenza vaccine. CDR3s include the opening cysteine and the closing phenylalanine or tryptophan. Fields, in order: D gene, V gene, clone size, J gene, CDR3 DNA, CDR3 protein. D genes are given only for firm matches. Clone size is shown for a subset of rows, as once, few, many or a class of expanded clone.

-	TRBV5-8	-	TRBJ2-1	TGTGCCAGCAGTTTCGGAGGGCCAGAGCAGTTCTTC	CASSFGGPEQFF
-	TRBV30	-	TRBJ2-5	TGTGCCTGGAGTGTGAGAAGGGTCTCACCTCTACAAGAGACCCAGTACTTC	CAWSVRRVSPLQETQYF
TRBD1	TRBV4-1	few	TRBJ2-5	TGCGCCAGCAGCCAAGATCGGACAGGGGAGGAGACCCAGTACTTC	CASSQDRTGEETQYF
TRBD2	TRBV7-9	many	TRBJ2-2	TGTGCCAGCAGTCAACTAGCGGACACCGGGGAGCTGTTTTTT	CASSQLADTGELFF
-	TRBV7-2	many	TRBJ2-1	TGTGCCAGCAGCTTCGGTCGCGGCGGACGGAATGAGCAGTTCTTC	CASSFGRGGRNEQFF
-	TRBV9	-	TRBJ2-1	TGTGCCAGCAGCGTAAACTCCTACAATGAGCAGTTCTTC	CASSVNSYNEQFF
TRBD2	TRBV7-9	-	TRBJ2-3	TGTGCCAGCAGCTTAGACCGACTAGCGGGGGGTTTAGATACGCAGTATTTT	CASSLDRLAGGLDTQYF
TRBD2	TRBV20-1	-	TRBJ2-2	TGCAGTGCTTCCGTCTATCTGCGGGAGGCTAGTGGGGAGCTGTTTTTT	CSASVYLREASGELFF
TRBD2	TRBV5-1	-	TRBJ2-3	TGCGCCAGCAGCTTGGCCGGACTAGCGGTCACAGATACGCAGTATTTT	CASSLAGLAVTDTQYF
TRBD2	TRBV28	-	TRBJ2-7	TGTGCCAGCAGTTTGGTGTGGCGGGAGGAGCAGTACTTC	CASSLVWREEQYF
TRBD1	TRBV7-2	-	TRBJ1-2	TGTGCCAGCAGCGAGACAGGGGGAGACTCAATCTATGGCTACACCTTC	CASSETGGDSIYGYTF
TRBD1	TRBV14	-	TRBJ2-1	TGTGCCAGCAGCCACCCAACGGACAGGGCGATCTACAATGAGCAGTTCTTC	CASSHPTDRAIYNEQFF
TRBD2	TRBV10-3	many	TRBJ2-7	TGTGCCATCAGTGCTTCTAGCGGGGGAAAATCCTACGAGCAGTACTTC	CAISASSGGKSYEQYF
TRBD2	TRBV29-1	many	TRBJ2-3	TGCAGCGTTGCACGAACTAGCGGTCCCACAGATACGCAGTATTTT	CSVARTSGPTDTQYF
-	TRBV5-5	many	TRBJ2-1	TGTGCCAGCAGCCCCACACGGGGGAGCTCCTACAATGAGCAGTTCTTC	CASSPTRGSSYNEQFF
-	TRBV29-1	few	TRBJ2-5	TGCAGCGTTGAGGGGGCTAGTGATTCGGGGGTGACCCAGTACTTC	CSVEGASDSGVTQYF
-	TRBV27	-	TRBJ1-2	TGTGCCAGCAGTCCGGATCAGGGAGGGTATAATGGCTACACCTTC	CASSPDQGGYNGYTF
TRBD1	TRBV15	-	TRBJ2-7	TGTGCCACCAGCAGCGACAGGGGGATCTCCTACGAGCAGTACTTC	CATSSDRGISYEQYF
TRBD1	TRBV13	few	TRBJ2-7	TGTGCCAGCACCCATGGACAGGGGGCATACGAGCAGTACTTC	CASTHGQGAYEQYF
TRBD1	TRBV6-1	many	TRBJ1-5	TGTGCCAGCAGTGCTAGGACAGGGGGCGCTGGGCAGCCCCAGCATTTT	CASSARTGGAGQPQHF
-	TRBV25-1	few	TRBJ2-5	TGTGCCAGCAGTGACGGCGAGACCCAGTACTTC	CASSDGETQYF
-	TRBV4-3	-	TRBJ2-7	TGCGCCAGCAGCCACAATAGCAGACGCGTCTACGAGCAGTACTTC	CASSHNSRRVYEQYF
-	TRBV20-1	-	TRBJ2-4	TGCAGTGCTAGAGTGGACGGCCGAAACATTCAGTACTTC	CSARVDGRNIQYF
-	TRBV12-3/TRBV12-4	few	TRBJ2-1	TGTGCCAGCAGTTTTACTACCTACAATGAGCAGTTCTTC	CASSFTTYNEQFF
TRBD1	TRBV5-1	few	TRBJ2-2	TGCGCCAGCAGCGAGACAGGGGCGGACACCGGGGAGCTGTTTTTT	CASSETGADTGELFF
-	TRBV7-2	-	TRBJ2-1	TGTGCCAGCAGCTTTTACAAGGGGTACAATGAGCAGTTCTTC	CASSFYKGYNEQFF
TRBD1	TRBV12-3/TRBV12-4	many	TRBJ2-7	TGTGCCAGCAGCCCGGGACAGGGGGATCTTCCATACGAGCAGTACTTC	CASSPGQGDLPYEQYF
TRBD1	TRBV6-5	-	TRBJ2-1	TGTGCCAGCAGTCACACCAGGGACAGCTACAATGAGCAGTTCTTC	CASSHTRDSYNEQFF
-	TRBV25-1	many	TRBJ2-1	TGTGCCAGCAGTGAATGGGGGGCCGGGGATGAGCAGTTCTTC	CASSEWGAGDEQFF